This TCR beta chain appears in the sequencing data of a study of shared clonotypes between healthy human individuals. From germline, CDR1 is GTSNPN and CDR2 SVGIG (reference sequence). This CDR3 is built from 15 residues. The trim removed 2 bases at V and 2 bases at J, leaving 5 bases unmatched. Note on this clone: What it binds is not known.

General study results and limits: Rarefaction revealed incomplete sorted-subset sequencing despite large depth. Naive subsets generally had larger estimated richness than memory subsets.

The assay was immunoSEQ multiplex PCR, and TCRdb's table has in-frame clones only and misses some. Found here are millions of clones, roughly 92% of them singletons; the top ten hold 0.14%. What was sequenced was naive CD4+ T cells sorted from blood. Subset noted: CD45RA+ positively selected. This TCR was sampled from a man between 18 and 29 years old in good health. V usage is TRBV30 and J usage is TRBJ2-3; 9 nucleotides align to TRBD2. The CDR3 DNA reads TGTGCCTGGAGTTGGGCTAGCGGGACCACAGATACGCAGTATTTT. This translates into CAWSWASGTTDTQYF. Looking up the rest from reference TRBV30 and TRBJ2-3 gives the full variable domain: SQTIHQWPATLVQPVGSPLSLECTVEGTSNPNLYWYRQAAGRGLQLLFYSVGIGQISSEVPQNLSASRPQDRQFILSSKKLLLSDSGFYLCAWSWASGTTDTQYFGPGTRLTVL.